A single sample gave rise to the 30 T cell receptor beta chains below, sequenced in a study of identical twins. TCRdb analysed the 5' RACE reads with MiXCR anew, one entry per CDR3 protein. The sample lists 1.5 million or so distinct CDR3 sequences; about 31% were seen once. Sequenced input: cord blood. These receptors all stem from a newborn girl in good health.

This sequence joins TRBV5-1 and TRBJ2-1, with 10 bases identical to TRBD2. This CDR3 is 15 amino acids long. Germline V gene data show CDR1 as SGHRS and CDR2 as YFSETQ. After removal of 1 base from V and 4 bases from J, the junction contained 2 bases not matched to a gene. The CDR3 nucleotides are TGCGCCAGCAGCTTGCAGACTAGCGGGTACAATGAGCAGTTCTTC. It translates to CASSLQTSGYNEQFF. Using reference TRBV5-1 and TRBJ2-1 for the parts outside the CDR3, the full variable domain is KAGVTQTPRYLIKTRGQQVTLSCSPISGHRSVSWYQQTPGQGLQFLFEYFSETQRNKGNFPGRFSGRQFSNSRSEMNVSTLELGDSALYLCASSLQTSGYNEQFFGPGTRLTVL.

At least ten counts were recorded for this clonotype. The chain carries TRBV7-9 and TRBJ1-4; 7 nucleotides line up with TRBD1. Germline loops: CDR1 SEHNR, CDR2 FQNEAQ (reference sequence). CDR3 size: 13 residues. Unmatched junction bases numbered 4, after V lost 6 bases and J lost 6 bases. The CDR3, as DNA: TGTGCCAGCAGTCTAGGGACAGATGAAAAACTGTTTTTT. This sequence encodes CASSLGTDEKLFF.

This clonotype was detected only a few times. The chain combines TRBV24-1 with TRBJ2-1; the match to TRBD1 covers 7 bases. CDR3 length: 15 amino acids. V shed 3 bases and J 0 bases; nucleotides not matched to a gene: 1. The germline gives CDR1 KGHDR, CDR2 SFDVKD. CDR3 loop: CATSDRQGSYNEQFF. The DNA of the CDR3 is TGTGCCACCAGTGATCGACAGGGCTCCTACAATGAGCAGTTCTTC.

This clonotype occurred a few times. The chain links TRBV5-1 to TRBJ2-7; D possibly corresponds to TRBD2 (5 bases). The CDR3 spans 16 residues. The ends were cut back, 2 bases at V and 1 base at J, with 16 bases in the middle. Germline V gene lookup returns CDR1 SGHRS and CDR2 YFSETQ. The CDR3 is CASSFHRAPGSYEQYF. The CDR3 nucleotides read TGCGCCAGCAGCTTTCACCGGGCCCCGGGGTCCTACGAGCAGTACTTC.

This clonotype appeared a few times. The chain employs TRBV20-1 and TRBJ2-3; possible D gene TRBD2, 6 bases. Trimming shortened V by 6 bases and J by 2 bases, and 15 bases separated the two germline ends. Germline lookup yields CDR1 DFQATT and CDR2 SNEGSKA (reference sequence). The CDR3 is made up of 14 amino acids. Written as DNA, the CDR3 is TGCAGTGCGGTAGCGGAGTCTGTCACAGATACGCAGTATTTT. This gives the protein CSAVAESVTDTQYF.

The chain links TRBV5-1 to TRBJ2-5; D tentatively fits TRBD1 or TRBD2 (5 bases each). The J call is in doubt because the DNA end fits TRBJ2-7 better. Germline V gene lookup returns CDR1 SGHRS and CDR2 YFSETQ. The CDR3 runs to 15 residues. The CDR3 protein is CASSLGRGSPYEQYF. As DNA, the CDR3 is TGCGCCAGCAGCTTGGGTCGGGGCTCCCCCTACGAGCAGTACTTC.

V is TRBV7-9 and J is TRBJ1-6; D gene unclear. The CDR3 sequence is 13 residues long. Trimming shortened V by 0 bases and J by 7 bases, and 4 bases separated the two germline ends. Germline CDR1 and CDR2: SEHNR and FQNEAQ (reference sequence). The CDR3 coding sequence is TGTGCCAGCAGCTTAGCTCAGAATTCACCCCTCCACTTT. This codes for CASSLAQNSPLHF.

The DNA of the CDR3 is TGCGCCAGCAGATCCCAGGACGGGCTGACACCCCTCCACTTT. It yields the protein CASRSQDGLTPLHF. The rearrangement links TRBV5-1 to TRBJ1-6, with no clear D. This CDR3 is 14 amino acids long. V was shortened by 5 bases and J by 11 bases, with 17 bases between the two germline ends. Germline V lookup: CDR1 SGHRS, CDR2 YFSETQ.

This clonotype was picked up many times. V and J are TRBV10-3 and TRBJ1-2; weak D call: TRBD1 (5 bases). CDR1 is ENHRY and CDR2 is SYGVKD in the germline V gene. CDR3 size: 12 residues. The ends were cut back, 0 bases at V and 8 bases at J, with 7 bases in the middle. DNA of the CDR3: TGTGCCATCAGTGAGTCTTCAGGGGGCTACACCTTC. This sequence encodes CAISESSGGYTF.

The chain has TRBV7-4 and TRBJ2-5; D uncertain. Trimming left V 5 bases short and J 6 bases short, with 16 bases between. The germline V gene has CDR1 SGHVT and CDR2 SQSDAQ. CDR3 size: 14 residues. CDR3 residues: CASSKKRAAKTQYF. The DNA of the CDR3 is TGTGCCAGCAGCAAAAAAAGGGCAGCTAAGACCCAGTACTTC. Filled out from reference TRBV7-4 and TRBJ2-5, the complete variable domain reads GAGVSQSPRYKVAKRGRDVALRCDSISGHVTLYWYRQTLGQGSEVLTYSQSDAQRDKSGRPSGRFSAERPERSVSTLKIQRTEQGDSAVYLCASSKKRAAKTQYFGPGTRLLVL.

Points on this clonotype: One end of the junction varies from germline; a read error may be responsible. The genes are TRBV7-7 and TRBJ2-5, with TRBD2 matching 9 bases. The germline CDR1 and CDR2 sequences are SSHAT and FNYEAQ (reference sequence). The CDR3 is made up of 17 amino acids. CDR3 sequence reads: CASSLEGAGGTYNEQYF. CDR3 bases: TGTGCTAGCAGCTTAGAAGGAGCGGGAGGAACCTACAATGAGCAGTACTTC.

This rearrangement joins TRBV20-1 to TRBJ2-4, with TRBD1 identical over 7 bases. TRBJ2-7 explains the end of the DNA better; the J call may be wrong. This CDR3 contains 13 residues. CDR1 DFQATT and CDR2 SNEGSKA come from the germline V gene (reference sequence). The CDR3 DNA reads as TGCAGTGCCCCGGACAGGCATTCTTACGAGCAGTACTTC. Protein product: CSAPDRHSYEQYF.

This clonotype was observed at least ten times. The CDR3: CASSRTANSPLHF. CDR3 nucleotides: TGTGCCAGCAGCCGGACCGCGAATTCACCCCTCCACTTT. The chain combines TRBV12-3 or TRBV12-4 with TRBJ1-6; no clear D. The V end was cut by 6 bases, the J end by 7 bases, with 10 bases between. The CDR3 runs 13 residues.

The rearrangement joins TRBV7-9 to TRBJ2-3; TRBD1 aligns across 10 bases. This CDR3 region has 16 residues. The V segment lost 1 base and the J segment 1 base; nucleotides outside the gene matches: 2. CDR1 and CDR2 (germline): SEHNR, FQNEAQ (reference sequence). The CDR3 sequence is CASSLDGQGGTDTQYF. Here the CDR3 DNA reads TGTGCCAGCAGCTTAGACGGACAGGGGGGCACAGATACGCAGTATTTT.

The chain is built from TRBV12-3 or TRBV12-4 and TRBJ1-4, with 8 bases matching TRBD1. The CDR3 covers 16 residues. J lost 0 bases, V lost 6 bases, and 6 bases had no gene match. Written as DNA, the CDR3 is TGTGCCAGCAGACCCGGACAGGGACCAACTAATGAAAAACTGTTTTTT. Its protein is CASRPGQGPTNEKLFF.

This clonotype was detected ten times or more. The chain carries TRBV13 and TRBJ2-7, with a tentative D call TRBD1 (5 bases). V was pared by 6 bases and J by 3 bases, with 15 bases between. Germline assignment: CDR1 PRHDT and CDR2 FYEKMQ (reference sequence). CDR3 length: 14 residues. The CDR3 reads CASSPGRLSYEQYF. CDR3 nucleotides: TGTGCCAGCAGTCCAGGGCGGTTGAGCTACGAGCAGTACTTC.

As to this clonotype: A read error may be the cause here, since a much bigger clone is one base away. This chain joins TRBV29-1 and TRBJ2-1; 11 bases line up with TRBD2. The J call may be in error: the DNA end matches TRBJ2-7 better. Germline V gene sequence: CDR1 SQVTM, CDR2 ANQGSEA. CDR3 size: 16 residues. The CDR3 is CSVEDLLAGGPNEQYF. The CDR3 DNA is TGCAGCGTTGAAGATCTTTTAGCGGGAGGGCCCAATGAGCAGTACTTC.

The chain employs TRBV12-3 or TRBV12-4 and TRBJ2-1, with 10 bases aligning to TRBD2. TRBJ2-7 matches the DNA end more closely, so the J call is doubtful. The CDR3 consists of 18 residues. CDR3: CASIGLADYPSSYNEQYF. The CDR3 DNA reads TGTGCCAGCATTGGACTAGCGGATTATCCGAGCTCCTACAATGAGCAGTACTTC.

V gene TRBV18 combines with J gene TRBJ2-7; unclear D gene. V was clipped by 5 bases and J by 10 bases, with 21 bases between them. CDR1 and CDR2 from the germline V gene are KGHSH and LQKENI. This CDR3 is 14 amino acids long. The CDR3 bases are TGTGCCAGCTCATTACCGGAGTCCAAAAACACTCAGTACTTC. It encodes CASSLPESKNTQYF.

This sequence joins TRBV6-2 or TRBV6-3 and TRBJ2-5; D not certain. This CDR3 is 14 amino acids long. Germline values: CDR1 MNHEY, CDR2 SVGEGT. Trimming took off 4 bases at V and 0 bases at J, with 9 bases between the two ends. CDR3 amino acids: CASSSTPYQETQYF. DNA of the CDR3: TGTGCCAGCAGTTCAACCCCGTACCAAGAGACCCAGTACTTC.

The sample holds many counts of this clonotype. This chain uses TRBV13 with TRBJ2-1; D is perhaps TRBD1 or TRBD2 (5 bases each). This CDR3 is 16 amino acids long. CDR1 is PRHDT, CDR2 FYEKMQ, per germline (reference sequence). V dropped 4 bases and J dropped 0 bases, with 13 bases sitting between them. CDR3 sequence: CASSSGQGSSYNEQFF. The CDR3 nucleotides are TGTGCCAGCAGCTCAGGACAAGGGAGCTCCTACAATGAGCAGTTCTTC.

This clonotype was seen a handful of times. The chain combines TRBV5-1 with TRBJ2-4, with D possibly TRBD1 on 5 matching bases. This CDR3 contains 17 residues. Germline V lookup: CDR1 SGHRS, CDR2 YFSETQ. Trimming took 0 bases from V and 0 from J, leaving 13 bases between them. The CDR3: CASSLEGQTLAKNIQYF. The CDR3 DNA is TGCGCCAGCAGCTTGGAGGGGCAGACCTTAGCCAAAAACATTCAGTACTTC.

The V gene is TRBV10-3, the J gene TRBJ2-2; 14 nucleotides agree with TRBD2. The CDR3 consists of 16 residues. V was pared by 5 bases and J by 6 bases, with 5 bases of the junction left unmatched. Germline V gives CDR1 ENHRY, CDR2 SYGVKD. The CDR3 region is CAISPTSGRAPGELFF. DNA of the CDR3: TGTGCCATCAGTCCGACTAGCGGGAGGGCCCCCGGGGAGCTGTTTTTT.

This rearrangement joins TRBV20-1 to TRBJ2-1; 8 nucleotides align to TRBD2. The CDR3 is 18 residues long. Looked up from germline, CDR1 is DFQATT and CDR2 is SNEGSKA (reference sequence). The V and J ends lost 2 bases and 3 bases, in that order; junction bases with no gene match: 15. CDR3 nucleotides: TGCAGTGCTAGACTCATGGGGAGGGGACTAGGCCACTACAATGAGCAGTTCTTC. Its translation is CSARLMGRGLGHYNEQFF.

The genes are TRBV7-2 and TRBJ2-1; 7 bases are shared with TRBD2. The CDR3 totals 15 residues. Per the germline V gene, CDR1 is SGHTA and CDR2 is FQGNSA. V trimming: 3 bases; J trimming: 7 bases; junction bases outside the gene matches: 9. The CDR3 is CASSFAGEVRNEQFF. As DNA, the CDR3 is TGTGCCAGCAGCTTCGCGGGAGAAGTTCGGAATGAGCAGTTCTTC.

CDR3 in DNA: TGCGCCAGCAGCTTCGGGACTAGGGGTACTGAGCAGTACTTC. Translated, it gives CASSFGTRGTEQYF. The chain employs TRBV5-1 and TRBJ2-1, with 8 bases identical to TRBD2. The tail of the sequence fits TRBJ2-7 better, so the J call may be wrong. Germline V gene sequence: CDR1 SGHRS, CDR2 YFSETQ. CDR3 size: 14 residues.

The rearrangement uses TRBV5-6 and TRBJ2-1, with D perhaps given as TRBD1 or TRBD2 (5 bases each). Germline V gives CDR1 SGHDT, CDR2 YYEEEE. V shed 0 bases and J shed 2 bases, with 15 bases lying between them. The CDR3 contains 17 residues. Here the CDR3 DNA reads TGTGCCAGCAGCTTGGCCGGTGGGGGAAGTACCTACAATGAGCAGTTCTTC. This translates into CASSLAGGGSTYNEQFF.

V gene TRBV4-2 combines with J gene TRBJ2-3, with D unresolved. V was pared by 0 bases and J by 2 bases, with 12 bases between. Germline loops: CDR1 LGHNA, CDR2 YNFKEQ. The CDR3 consists of 16 residues. The CDR3 region is CASSQDREVLTDTQYF. The CDR3 nucleotides are TGTGCCAGCAGCCAAGATAGAGAGGTCCTCACAGATACGCAGTATTTT.

About this clonotype: One end of the junction fails to match germline, which may point to a read error. J is TRBJ1-5 and V is TRBV7-8, with TRBD1 as a possible D gene (6 bases). Germline-derived CDR1 and CDR2 are SGHVS and FQNEAQ. The CDR3 consists of 16 residues. CDR3 sequence (DNA): TGTGCCGGCAGCTTAGCCCAGGGGACTGGCAATCAGCCCCAGCATTTT. Protein: CAGSLAQGTGNQPQHF.

This clonotype was counted many times. V and J are TRBV6-6 and TRBJ2-1; 14 positions agree with TRBD2. V shed 6 bases and J 7 bases; nucleotides not matched to a gene: 5. CDR1 and CDR2 (germline): MNHNY, SVGAGI (reference sequence). This CDR3 contains 15 residues. CDR3 DNA: TGTGCCAGCAGCTGGACTAGCGGGAGGACAAATGAGCAGTTCTTC. It translates to CASSWTSGRTNEQFF.